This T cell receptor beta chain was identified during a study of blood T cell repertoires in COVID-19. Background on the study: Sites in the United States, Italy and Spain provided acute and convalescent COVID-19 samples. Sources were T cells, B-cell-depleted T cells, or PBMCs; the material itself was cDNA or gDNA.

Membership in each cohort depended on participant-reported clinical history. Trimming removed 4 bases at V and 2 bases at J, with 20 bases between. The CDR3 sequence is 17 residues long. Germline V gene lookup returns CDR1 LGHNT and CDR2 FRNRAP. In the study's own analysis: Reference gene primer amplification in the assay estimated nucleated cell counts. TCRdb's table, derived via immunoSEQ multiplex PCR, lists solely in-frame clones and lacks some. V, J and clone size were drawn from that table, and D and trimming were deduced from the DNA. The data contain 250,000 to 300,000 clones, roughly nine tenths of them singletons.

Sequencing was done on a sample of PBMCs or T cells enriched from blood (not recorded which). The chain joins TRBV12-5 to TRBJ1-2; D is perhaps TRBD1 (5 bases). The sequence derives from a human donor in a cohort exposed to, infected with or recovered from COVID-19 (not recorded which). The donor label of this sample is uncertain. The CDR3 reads CASGSWGTGQINYGYTF. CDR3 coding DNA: TGTGCTAGTGGTTCCTGGGGGACTGGACAAATAAACTATGGCTACACCTTC.